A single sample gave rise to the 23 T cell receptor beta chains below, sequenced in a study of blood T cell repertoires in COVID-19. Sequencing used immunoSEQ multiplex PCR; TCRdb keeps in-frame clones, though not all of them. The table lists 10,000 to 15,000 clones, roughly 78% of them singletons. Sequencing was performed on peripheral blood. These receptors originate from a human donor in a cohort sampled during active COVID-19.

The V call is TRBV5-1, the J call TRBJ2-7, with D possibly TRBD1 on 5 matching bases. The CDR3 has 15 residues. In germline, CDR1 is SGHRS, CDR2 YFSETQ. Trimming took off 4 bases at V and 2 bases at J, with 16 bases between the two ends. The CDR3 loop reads CASSPGHRVAYEQYF. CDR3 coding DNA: TGCGCCAGCAGCCCCGGACACCGAGTAGCCTACGAGCAGTACTTC.

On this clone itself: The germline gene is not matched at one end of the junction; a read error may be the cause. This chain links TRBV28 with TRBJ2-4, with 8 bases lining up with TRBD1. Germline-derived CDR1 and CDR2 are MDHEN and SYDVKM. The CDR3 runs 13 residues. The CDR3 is CATQRQGARVSHF. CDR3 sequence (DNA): TGTGCCACCCAAAGGCAGGGGGCGCGTGTAAGCCACTTC.

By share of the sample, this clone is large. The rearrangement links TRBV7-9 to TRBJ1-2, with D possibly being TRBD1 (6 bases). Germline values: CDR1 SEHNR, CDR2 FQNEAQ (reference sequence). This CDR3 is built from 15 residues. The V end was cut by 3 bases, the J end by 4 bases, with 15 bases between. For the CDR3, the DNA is TGTGCCAGCAGCTTCCAGGGGAGCCCCTTCTATGGCTACACCTTC. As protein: CASSFQGSPFYGYTF. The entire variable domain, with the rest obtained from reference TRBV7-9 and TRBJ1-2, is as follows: DTGVSQNPRHKITKRGQNVTFRCDPISEHNRLYWYRQTLGQGPEFLTYFQNEAQLEKSRLLSDRFSAERPKGSFSTLEIQRTEQGDSAMYLCASSFQGSPFYGYTFGSGTRLTVV.

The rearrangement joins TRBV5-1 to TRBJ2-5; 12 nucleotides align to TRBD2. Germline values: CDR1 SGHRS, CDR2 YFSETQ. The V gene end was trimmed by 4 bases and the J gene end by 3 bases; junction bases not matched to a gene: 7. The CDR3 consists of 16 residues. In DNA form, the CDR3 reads TGCGCCAGCAGCCCAGGTTGGACTAGCGGGGAAGAGACCCAGTACTTC. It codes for CASSPGWTSGEETQYF.

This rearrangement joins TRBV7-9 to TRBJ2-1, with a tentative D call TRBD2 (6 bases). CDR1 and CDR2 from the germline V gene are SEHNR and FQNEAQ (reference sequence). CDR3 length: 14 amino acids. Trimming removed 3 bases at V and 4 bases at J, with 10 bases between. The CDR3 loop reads CASSFFAGYNEQFF. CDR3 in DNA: TGTGCCAGCAGCTTCTTTGCGGGGTACAATGAGCAGTTCTTC.

CDR3 in amino acids: CASSFPGGSTDTQYF. As DNA, the CDR3 is TGTGCCAGCAGCTTCCCGGGGGGTAGCACAGATACGCAGTATTTT. The chain recombines TRBV7-9 with TRBJ2-3, with 7 bases aligning to TRBD2. This CDR3 has 15 residues. Unmatched junction bases numbered 3, after V lost 3 bases and J lost 0 bases. CDR1 and CDR2 from the germline V gene are SEHNR and FQNEAQ (reference sequence).

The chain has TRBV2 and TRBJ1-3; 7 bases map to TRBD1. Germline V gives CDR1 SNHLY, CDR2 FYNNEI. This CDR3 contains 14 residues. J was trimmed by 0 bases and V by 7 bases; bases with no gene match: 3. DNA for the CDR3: TGTGCCAGCACAGGGGGACTCTCTGGAAACACCATATATTTT. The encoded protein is CASTGGLSGNTIYF.

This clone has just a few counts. For the CDR3, the DNA is TGTGCCAGCAGCTCGTACAGGGAGTCCAATCAGCCCCAGCATTTT. The encoded protein is CASSSYRESNQPQHF. J is TRBJ1-5 and V is TRBV28, with a possible D match to TRBD1 (6 bases). V dropped 6 bases and J dropped 3 bases, with 15 bases sitting between them. Germline values: CDR1 MDHEN, CDR2 SYDVKM. This CDR3 has 15 residues.

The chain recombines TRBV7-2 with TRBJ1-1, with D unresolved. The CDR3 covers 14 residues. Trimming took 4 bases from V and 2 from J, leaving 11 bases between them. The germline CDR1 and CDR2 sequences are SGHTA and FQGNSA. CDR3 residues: CASSSGRGNTEAFF. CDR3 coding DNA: TGTGCCAGCAGCTCCGGACGGGGAAACACTGAAGCTTTCTTT.

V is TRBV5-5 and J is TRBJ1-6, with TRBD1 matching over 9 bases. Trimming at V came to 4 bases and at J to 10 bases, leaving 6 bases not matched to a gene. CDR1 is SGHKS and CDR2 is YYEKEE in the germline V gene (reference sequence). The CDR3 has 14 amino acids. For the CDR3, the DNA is TGTGCCAGCAGCCGGGACAGGGTGGAGTCACCCCTCCACTTT. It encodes CASSRDRVESPLHF.

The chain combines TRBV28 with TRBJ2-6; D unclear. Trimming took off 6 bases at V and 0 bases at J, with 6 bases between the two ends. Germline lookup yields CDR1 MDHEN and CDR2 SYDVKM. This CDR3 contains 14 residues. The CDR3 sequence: CASSRPSGANVLTF. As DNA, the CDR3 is TGTGCCAGCAGCAGGCCCTCTGGGGCCAACGTCCTGACTTTC.

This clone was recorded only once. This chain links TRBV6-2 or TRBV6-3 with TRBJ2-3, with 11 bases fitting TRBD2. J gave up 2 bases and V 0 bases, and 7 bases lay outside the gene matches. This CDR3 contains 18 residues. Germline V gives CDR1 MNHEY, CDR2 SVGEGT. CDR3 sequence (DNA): TGTGCCAGCAGTTACTCGATGGGACTAGCGGACAACACAGATACGCAGTATTTT. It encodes CASSYSMGLADNTDTQYF.

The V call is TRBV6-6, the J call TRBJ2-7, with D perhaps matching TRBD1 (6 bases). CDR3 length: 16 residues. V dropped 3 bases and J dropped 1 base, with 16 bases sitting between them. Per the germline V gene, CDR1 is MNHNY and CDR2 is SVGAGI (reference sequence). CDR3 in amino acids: CASSYGMGARSYEQYF. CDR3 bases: TGTGCCAGCAGTTATGGGATGGGGGCGCGATCCTACGAGCAGTACTTC.

The CDR3 coding sequence is TGTGCCAGCAGCCCTGGGCGGGGCCCCGCGACCCAGTACTTC. Its protein product is CASSPGRGPATQYF. The chain couples TRBV7-2 to TRBJ2-5; TRBD2 might be the D (6 bases). Trimming cost V 5 bases and J 7 bases, with 17 bases left between them. CDR3 length: 14 amino acids. CDR1 and CDR2 (germline): SGHTA, FQGNSA.

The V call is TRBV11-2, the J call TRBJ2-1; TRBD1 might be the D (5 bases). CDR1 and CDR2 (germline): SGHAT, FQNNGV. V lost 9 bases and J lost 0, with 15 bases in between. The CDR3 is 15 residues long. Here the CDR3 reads CASLGQASSYNEQFF. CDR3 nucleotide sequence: TGTGCCAGTCTGGGGCAGGCGAGCTCCTACAATGAGCAGTTCTTC.

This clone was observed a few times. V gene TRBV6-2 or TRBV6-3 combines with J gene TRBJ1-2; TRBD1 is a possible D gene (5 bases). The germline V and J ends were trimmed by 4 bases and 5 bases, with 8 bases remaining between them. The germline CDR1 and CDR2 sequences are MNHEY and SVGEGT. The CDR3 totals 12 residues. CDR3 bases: TGTGCCAGCAGTTCCCCAGGGTATGGCTACACCTTC. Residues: CASSSPGYGYTF.

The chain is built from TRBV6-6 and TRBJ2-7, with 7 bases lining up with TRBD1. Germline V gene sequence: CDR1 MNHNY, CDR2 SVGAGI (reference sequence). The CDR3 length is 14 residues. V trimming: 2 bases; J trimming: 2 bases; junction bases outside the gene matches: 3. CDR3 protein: CASSYDRATYEQYF. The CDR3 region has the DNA TGTGCCAGCAGTTACGACAGGGCGACCTACGAGCAGTACTTC.

The CDR3 nucleotides read TGTGCCTGCCTCCCCAGGGGGGTTTTCTATGGCTACACCTTC. Translation: CACLPRGVFYGYTF. The chain employs TRBV30 and TRBJ1-2; 7 bases map to TRBD1. Germline CDR1 reads GTSNPN; CDR2 reads SVGIG (reference sequence). The CDR3 extends over 14 amino acids. The V and J ends lost 6 bases and 4 bases, in that order; junction bases with no gene match: 11.

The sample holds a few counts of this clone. DNA of the CDR3: TGTGCCATCAGCAGACAGGGAGGCAATCAGCCCCAGCATTTT. This sequence encodes CAISRQGGNQPQHF. The chain joins TRBV10-3 to TRBJ1-5; 7 bases are shared with TRBD1. Germline CDR1 ENHRY, CDR2 SYGVKD. There are 14 residues in the CDR3. V lost 6 bases, J lost 2 bases, and 4 bases stayed unmatched.

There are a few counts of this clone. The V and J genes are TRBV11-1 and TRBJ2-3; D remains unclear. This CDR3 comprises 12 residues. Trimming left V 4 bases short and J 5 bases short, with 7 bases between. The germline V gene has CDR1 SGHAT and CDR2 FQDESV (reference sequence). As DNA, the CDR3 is TGTGCCAGCAGCTCAAGCCTAGATACGCAGTATTTT. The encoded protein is CASSSSLDTQYF.

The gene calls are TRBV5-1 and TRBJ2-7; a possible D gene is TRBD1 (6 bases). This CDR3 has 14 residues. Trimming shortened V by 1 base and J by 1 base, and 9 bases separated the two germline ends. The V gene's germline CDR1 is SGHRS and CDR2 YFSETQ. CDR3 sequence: CASSLIGQSYEQYF. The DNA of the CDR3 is TGCGCCAGCAGCTTGATTGGACAGTCCTACGAGCAGTACTTC. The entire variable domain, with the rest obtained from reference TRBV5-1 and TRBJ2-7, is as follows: KAGVTQTPRYLIKTRGQQVTLSCSPISGHRSVSWYQQTPGQGLQFLFEYFSETQRNKGNFPGRFSGRQFSNSRSEMNVSTLELGDSALYLCASSLIGQSYEQYFGPGTRLTVT.

In DNA form, the CDR3 reads TGTGCCAGCAGCCCGACTACAGCCTCTCGAGGCTACACCTTC. This codes for CASSPTTASRGYTF. The chain has TRBV27 and TRBJ1-2; D not resolved. This CDR3 region has 14 residues. Trimming pared 6 bases from V and 8 bases from J, leaving 19 bases between. Germline V gene sequence: CDR1 MNHEY, CDR2 SMNVEV (reference sequence).

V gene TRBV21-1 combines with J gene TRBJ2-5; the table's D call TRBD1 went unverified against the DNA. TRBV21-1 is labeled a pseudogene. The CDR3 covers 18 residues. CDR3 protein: CASKNWVPGQGEKETQYF. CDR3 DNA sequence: TGTGCCAGCAAAAACTGGGTACCGGGACAGGGGGAAAAAGAGACCCAGTACTTC.